A few counts support the clone carrying this T cell receptor beta chain. MiXCR re-clonotyped the PCR reads for TCRdb. This table has 15,000 to 20,000 clones, less than 30% appearing once. CDR3 size: 15 residues. V gave up 6 bases and J gave up 2 bases, with 17 bases separating them. CDR1 and CDR2 (germline): SNHLY, FYNNEI. The data were obtained in a study of metastatic and nonmetastatic thyroid tumors. Overall study context: Repertoire comparison spanned blood and tumor or nodule tissue of malignant and benign thyroid patients.

Thyroid surgery was performed in patients who had received no treatment beforehand. The specimen sequenced was tumor tissue. The receptor comes from a male donor with papillary thyroid cancer or a benign thyroid nodule (not recorded which). Some clones in this sample may be carry-over from other donors' samples. The chain combines TRBV2 with TRBJ2-7; weak D call: TRBD1 (5 bases). CDR3 sequence reads: CASRVRQGSPYEQYF. CDR3 coding DNA: TGTGCCAGCAGGGTCCGGCAGGGAAGTCCCTACGAGCAGTACTTC.